This TCR beta chain was obtained from a study of blood T cell repertoires in COVID-19. Overall study: Sites in the United States, Italy and Spain provided acute and convalescent COVID-19 samples. The cDNA or gDNA used as material had been derived from T cells, B-cell-depleted T cells, or PBMCs.

Recruits, aged about 18 to 90 years, lived in 24 US areas. Profiled with immunoSEQ multiplex PCR; TCRdb holds only in-frame clones, not every one. This sample has 200,000 to 250,000 clones; nearly 90% occur once, and the top ten carry 9.5% to 14%. This clone has just a few counts. V lost 8 bases to trimming and J lost 2 bases; unmatched junction nucleotides: 6. Germline CDR1 and CDR2: MNHEY and SMNVEV (reference sequence). This CDR3 has 14 amino acids. The receptor was isolated from a man aged 25 to 45 who had recovered from COVID-19. V usage is TRBV27 and J usage is TRBJ2-1, with 7 positions matching TRBD1. Specimen: PBMCs or T cells enriched from blood (not recorded which). The CDR3 DNA reads as TGTGCCAGCGGACGACAGGGACCCTACAATGAGCAGTTCTTC. This gives the protein CASGRQGPYNEQFF.